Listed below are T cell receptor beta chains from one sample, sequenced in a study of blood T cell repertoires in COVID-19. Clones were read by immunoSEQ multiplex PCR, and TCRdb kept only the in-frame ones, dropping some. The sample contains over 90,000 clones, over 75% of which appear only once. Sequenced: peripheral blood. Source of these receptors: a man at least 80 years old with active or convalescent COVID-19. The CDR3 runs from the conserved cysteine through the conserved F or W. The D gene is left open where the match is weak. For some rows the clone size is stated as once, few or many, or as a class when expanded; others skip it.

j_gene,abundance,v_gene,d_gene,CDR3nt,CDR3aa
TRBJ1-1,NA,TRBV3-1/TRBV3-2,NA,TGTGCCAGCAGCCCGACACTGAACACTGAAGCTTTCTTT,CASSPTLNTEAFF
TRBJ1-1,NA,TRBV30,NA,TGTGCCTGGAGTTCCACGGCAGGGACTGAAGCTTTCTTT,CAWSSTAGTEAFF
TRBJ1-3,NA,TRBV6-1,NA,TGTGCCAGCAACCTACAGGGCATTGGAAACACCATATATTTT,CASNLQGIGNTIYF
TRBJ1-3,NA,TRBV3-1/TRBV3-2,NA,TGTGCCAGCAGCCTCCACGGGCGACAGGTCTCTGGAAACACCATATATTTT,CASSLHGRQVSGNTIYF
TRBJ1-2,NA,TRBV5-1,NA,TGCGCCAGCAGCTTCGAGACAAACTATGGCTACACCTTC,CASSFETNYGYTF
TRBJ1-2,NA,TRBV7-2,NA,TGTGCCAGCAGCTTAGCTGTCAGGGTTGGCTATGGCTACACCTTC,CASSLAVRVGYGYTF
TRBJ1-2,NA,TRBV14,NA,TGTGCCAGCAGCGCGCGGGCCGGCGGCTACACCTTC,CASSARAGGYTF
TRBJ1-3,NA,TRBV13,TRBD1,TGTGCCAGCAGCCTACTGGGACAGGGGGCCGCAAGAAACACCATATATTTT,CASSLLGQGAARNTIYF
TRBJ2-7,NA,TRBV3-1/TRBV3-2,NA,TGTGCCAGCAGCCAAGATAACTACGAGCAGTACTTC,CASSQDNYEQYF
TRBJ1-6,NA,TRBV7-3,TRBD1,TGTGCCAGCAGCCGAGGGACAGTTGGATCACCCCTCCACTTT,CASSRGTVGSPLHF
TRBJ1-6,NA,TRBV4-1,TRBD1,TGCGCCAGCAGCCAAGAGGGGACAGGATCCTTAAGTCCCCTCCACTTT,CASSQEGTGSLSPLHF
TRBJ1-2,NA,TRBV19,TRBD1,TGTGCCAGTAGCTCAGGGGGACAGGGTTGGTATGGCTACACCTTC,CASSSGGQGWYGYTF
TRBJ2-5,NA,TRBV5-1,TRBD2,TGCGCCAGCAGCTTGGGGGCTAGCGGGGAGCAAGAGACCCAGTACTTC,CASSLGASGEQETQYF
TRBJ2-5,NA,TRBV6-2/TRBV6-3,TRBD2,TGTGCCAGCAGCCCCGTGCGGGGGTCAAACCAAGAGACCCAGTACTTC,CASSPVRGSNQETQYF
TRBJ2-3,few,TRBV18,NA,TGTGCCAGCTCACGGGCGCCAGTAGGGGGCACAGATACGCAGTATTTT,CASSRAPVGGTDTQYF
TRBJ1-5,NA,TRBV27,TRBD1,TGTGCCAGCAGTTACAGGGGCGGGGGGTCTTATAGCAATCAGCCCCAGCATTTT,CASSYRGGGSYSNQPQHF
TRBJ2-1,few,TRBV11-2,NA,TGTGCCAGCAGCGCCTTCGGTGAGCAGTTCTTC,CASSAFGEQFF
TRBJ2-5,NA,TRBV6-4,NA,TGTGCCAGCAGTGATCAACGGGGAGAGACCCAGTACTTC,CASSDQRGETQYF
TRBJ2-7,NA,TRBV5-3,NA,TGTGCCAGAAGCCCACTACCCGAGCAGTACTTC,CARSPLPEQYF
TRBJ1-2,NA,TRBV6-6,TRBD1,TGTGCCAGCAGCCGGGGGACAGGGGAATATGGCTACACCTTC,CASSRGTGEYGYTF